This T cell receptor (beta chain) was identified in a study of monozygotic twins with inflammatory bowel disease. In preparing each TCR library, 3500 ng of total RNA was used. Each sample's cDNA came from eight separate reactions. TCRdb re-called the 5' RACE reads and shows each CDR3 protein once, DNA omitted. In all, the sample yields a few hundred thousand distinct CDR3 sequences. Whole blood served as the source of total RNA, and no T cell sorting took place. Germline V gives CDR1 MNHEY, CDR2 SVGEGT. The CDR3 loop spans 15 amino acids. Sequencing was done on a sample of blood. The V gene is TRBV6-2 or TRBV6-3, the J gene TRBJ1-1; TCRdb's assignment of TRBD1 cannot be checked, as there is no DNA. The sequence came from a human donor with ulcerative colitis or Crohn's disease, or a healthy co-twin of an affected twin (not recorded which). CDR3 in amino acids: CASSYRSGKGTEAFF.